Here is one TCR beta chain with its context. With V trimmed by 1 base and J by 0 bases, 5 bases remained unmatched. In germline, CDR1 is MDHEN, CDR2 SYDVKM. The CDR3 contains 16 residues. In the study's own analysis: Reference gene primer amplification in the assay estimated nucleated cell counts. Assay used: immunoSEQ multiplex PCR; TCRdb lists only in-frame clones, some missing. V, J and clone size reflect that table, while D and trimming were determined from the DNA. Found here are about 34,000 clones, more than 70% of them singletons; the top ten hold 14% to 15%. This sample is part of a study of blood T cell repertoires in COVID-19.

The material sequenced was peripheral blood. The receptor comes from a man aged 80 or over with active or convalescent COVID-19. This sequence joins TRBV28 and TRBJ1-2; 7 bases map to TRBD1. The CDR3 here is CASSLLGQATNYGYTF. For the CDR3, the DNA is TGTGCCAGCAGTTTATTAGGACAGGCAACTAACTATGGCTACACCTTC.